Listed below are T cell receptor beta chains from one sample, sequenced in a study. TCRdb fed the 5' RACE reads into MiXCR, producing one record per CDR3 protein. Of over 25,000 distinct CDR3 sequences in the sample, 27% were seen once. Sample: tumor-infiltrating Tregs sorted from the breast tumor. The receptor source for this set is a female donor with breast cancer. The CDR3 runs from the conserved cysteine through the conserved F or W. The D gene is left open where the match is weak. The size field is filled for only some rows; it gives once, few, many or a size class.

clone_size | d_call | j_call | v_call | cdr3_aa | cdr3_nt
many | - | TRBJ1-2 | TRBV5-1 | CASSLGAGWMDGYTF | TGCGCCAGCAGCTTGGGGGCAGGTTGGATGGATGGCTACACCTTC
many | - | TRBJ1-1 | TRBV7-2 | CASSRSGAMRAFF | TGTGCCAGCAGCCGAAGCGGGGCTATGAGGGCTTTCTTT
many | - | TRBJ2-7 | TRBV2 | CVKRAGNGYEQYF | TGTGTCAAACGAGCAGGGAACGGTTACGAGCAGTACTTC
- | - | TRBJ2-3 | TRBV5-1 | CASSLGDNTDTQYF | TGCGCCAGCAGCTTGGGGGACAACACAGATACGCAGTATTTT
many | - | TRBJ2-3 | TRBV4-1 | CASSQVISPDTQYF | TGCGCCAGCAGCCAAGTAATTAGTCCAGATACGCAGTATTTT
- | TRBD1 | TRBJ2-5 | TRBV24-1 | CATSDSEGAPLQAGTQYF | TGTGCCACCAGTGATAGCGAGGGGGCCCCTCTCCAAGCAGGGACCCAGTACTTC
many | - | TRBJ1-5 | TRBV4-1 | CASSPREGNQPQHF | TGCGCCAGCAGCCCCCGGGAGGGCAATCAGCCCCAGCATTTT
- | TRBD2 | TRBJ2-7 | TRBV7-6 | CASSPWVAGDHEQYF | TGTGCCAGCAGCCCCTGGGTTGCGGGAGACCACGAGCAGTACTTC
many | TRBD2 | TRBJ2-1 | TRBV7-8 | CARGGTSGKHNEQFF | TGTGCCAGAGGGGGGACTAGCGGAAAGCACAATGAGCAGTTCTTC
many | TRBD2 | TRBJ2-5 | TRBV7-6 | CASSLSGEGETQYF | TGTGCCAGCAGCTTATCCGGGGAGGGAGAGACCCAGTACTTC
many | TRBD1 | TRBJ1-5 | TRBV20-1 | CSARADRDQPQHF | TGCAGTGCTAGAGCCGACAGGGACCAGCCCCAGCATTTT
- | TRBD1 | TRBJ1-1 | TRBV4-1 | CASSAGTEGTWNTEAFF | TGCGCCAGCAGCGCCGGGACAGAAGGTACCTGGAACACTGAAGCTTTCTTT
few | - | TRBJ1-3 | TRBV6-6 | CASSYSDPGLSGNTIYF | TGTGCCAGCAGTTACTCGGACCCGGGGTTATCTGGAAACACCATATATTTT
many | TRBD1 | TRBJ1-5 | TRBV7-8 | CASSLHRTGSNQPQHF | TGTGCCAGCAGCTTACATAGGACAGGGAGTAATCAGCCCCAGCATTTT
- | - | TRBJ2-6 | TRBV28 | CASSPHGKLLSGANVLTF | TGTGCCAGCAGCCCCCATGGGAAACTACTCTCTGGGGCCAACGTCCTGACTTTC
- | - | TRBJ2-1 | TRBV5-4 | CASSLDPTSYNEQFF | TGTGCCAGCAGCTTGGACCCGACGAGCTACAATGAGCAGTTCTTC
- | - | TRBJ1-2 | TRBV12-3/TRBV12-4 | CASTSGTKAGGGYGYTF | TGTGCCAGCACTTCCGGGACGAAGGCCGGCGGGGGCTATGGCTACACCTTC
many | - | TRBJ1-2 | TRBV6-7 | CASRRTATNYGYTF | TGTGCCAGCAGACGGACAGCAACTAACTATGGCTACACCTTC
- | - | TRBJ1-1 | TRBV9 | CTSSVDGQGNTEASF | TGTACCAGCAGCGTAGATGGGCAGGGGAACACTGAAGCTTCCTTT
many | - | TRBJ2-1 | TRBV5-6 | CASSFFPNEQFF | TGTGCCAGCAGCTTTTTTCCCAATGAGCAGTTCTTC
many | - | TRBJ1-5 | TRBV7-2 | CASSATGYSNQPQHF | TGTGCCAGCAGCGCTACAGGTTATAGCAATCAGCCCCAGCATTTT
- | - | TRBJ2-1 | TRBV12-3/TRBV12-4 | CASSLRRDNEQFF | TGTGCCAGCAGCCTGCGTAGAGACAATGAGCAGTTCTTC
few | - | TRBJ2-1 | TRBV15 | CATSRDRAPASVRNEQFF | TGTGCCACCAGCAGAGATCGGGCACCCGCGTCGGTTAGGAATGAGCAGTTCTTC
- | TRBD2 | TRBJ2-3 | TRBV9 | CASSGGLGVDTQYF | TGTGCCAGCAGCGGGGGACTAGGGGTAGATACGCAGTATTTT
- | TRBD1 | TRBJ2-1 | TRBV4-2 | CASSQEGQGDNEQFF | TGTGCCAGCAGCCAGGAGGGACAGGGGGATAATGAGCAGTTCTTC
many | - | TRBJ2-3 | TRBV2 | CASRKDYLTDTQYF | TGTGCCAGCAGGAAAGACTACCTCACAGATACGCAGTATTTT
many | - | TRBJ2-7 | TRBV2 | CASSVIASSYEQYF | TGTGCCAGCAGTGTTATTGCTAGCTCCTACGAGCAGTACTTC
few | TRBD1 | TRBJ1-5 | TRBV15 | CATSRDPPGQGDQPQHF | TGTGCCACCAGCAGAGATCCCCCGGGACAGGGAGATCAGCCCCAGCATTTT
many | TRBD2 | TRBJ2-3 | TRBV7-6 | CASSLALREGTDTQYF | TGTGCCAGCAGCTTAGCGTTGCGGGAGGGCACAGATACGCAGTATTTT
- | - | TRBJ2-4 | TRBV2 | CASSAQGNIQYF | TGTGCCAGCAGTGCACAGGGTAACATTCAGTACTTC
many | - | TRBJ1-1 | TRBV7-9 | CASSLGVTLIEAFF | TGTGCCAGCAGCTTAGGAGTCACCCTGATTGAAGCTTTCTTT
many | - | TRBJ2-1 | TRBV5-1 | CASSLRLSSYNEQFF | TGCGCCAGCAGCTTGAGGTTATCTTCCTACAATGAGCAGTTCTTC
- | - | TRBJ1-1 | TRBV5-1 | CASSPGPTNTEAFF | TGCGCCAGCAGCCCCGGACCTACGAACACTGAAGCTTTCTTT
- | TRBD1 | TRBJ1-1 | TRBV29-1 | CSVRQGAGTEAFF | TGCAGCGTTAGACAGGGGGCCGGCACTGAAGCTTTCTTT
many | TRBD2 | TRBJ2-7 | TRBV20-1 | CSASPSGGSYEQYF | TGCAGTGCTAGTCCTAGCGGGGGATCCTACGAGCAGTACTTC
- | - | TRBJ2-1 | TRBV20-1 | CSARDKTAYNEQFF | TGCAGTGCTAGAGACAAGACAGCGTACAATGAGCAGTTCTTC
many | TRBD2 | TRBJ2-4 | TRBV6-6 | CASSYDGGTKNIQYF | TGTGCCAGCAGTTACGACGGGGGGACCAAAAACATTCAGTACTTC
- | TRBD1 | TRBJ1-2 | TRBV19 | CASSTSSQGGDLYGYTF | TGTGCCAGTAGTACGAGTTCGCAGGGGGGAGATCTTTATGGCTACACCTTC
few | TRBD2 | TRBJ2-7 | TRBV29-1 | CSVRLAGFYEQYF | TGCAGCGTACGACTAGCAGGGTTCTACGAGCAGTACTTC
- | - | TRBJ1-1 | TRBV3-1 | CASSQDSLGNTEAFF | TGTGCCAGCAGCCAAGATAGCCTCGGGAACACTGAAGCTTTCTTT
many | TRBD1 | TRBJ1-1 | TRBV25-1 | CASSEDRASTEAFF | TGTGCCAGCAGTGAAGACAGGGCTAGCACTGAAGCTTTCTTT
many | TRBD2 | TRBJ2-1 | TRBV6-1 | CASSPTGTSGTNEQFF | TGTGCCAGCAGTCCCACCGGGACTAGCGGAACCAATGAGCAGTTCTTC
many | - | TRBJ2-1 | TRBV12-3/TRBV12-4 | CASSFGQVYNEQFF | TGTGCCAGCAGTTTTGGTCAGGTCTACAATGAGCAGTTCTTC
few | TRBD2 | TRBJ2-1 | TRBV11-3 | CASSFRLAGYNEQFF | TGTGCCAGCAGCTTCAGACTAGCGGGGTACAATGAGCAGTTCTTC
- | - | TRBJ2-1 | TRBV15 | CATSRDRGSEQFF | TGTGCCACCAGCAGAGATCGAGGGAGTGAGCAGTTCTTC
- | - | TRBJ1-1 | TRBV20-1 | CSALRQRYTEAFF | TGCAGTGCACTCAGACAGCGATACACTGAAGCTTTCTTT
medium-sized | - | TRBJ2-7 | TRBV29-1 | CSVASPAGEQYF | TGCAGCGTTGCGTCGCCTGCGGGGGAGCAGTACTTC
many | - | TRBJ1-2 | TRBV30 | CAWNTGESYGYTF | TGTGCCTGGAATACCGGGGAGAGCTATGGCTACACCTTC
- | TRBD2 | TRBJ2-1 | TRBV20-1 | CSALGLAGAKNEQFF | TGCAGTGCCCTTGGACTAGCGGGAGCGAAGAATGAGCAGTTCTTC
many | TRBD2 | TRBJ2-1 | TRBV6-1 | CASSEGTSGFSYNEQFF | TGTGCCAGCAGTGAAGGGACTAGCGGATTCTCCTACAATGAGCAGTTCTTC
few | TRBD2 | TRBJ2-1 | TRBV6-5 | CASSYSSRGEEYDEQFF | TGTGCCAGCAGTTACTCGAGTCGGGGGGAGGAGTATGATGAGCAGTTCTTC
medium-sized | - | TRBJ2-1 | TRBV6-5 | CASSYSPWTHNEQFF | TGTGCCAGCAGTTACTCGCCATGGACCCACAATGAGCAGTTCTTC
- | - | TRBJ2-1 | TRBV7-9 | CASRAPDSAQIDNEQCF | TGTGCCAGCAGAGCTCCTGACAGTGCTCAGATTGACAATGAGCAGTGCTTC